These 15 T cell receptor beta chains were all obtained from the same sample, sequenced in a study of blood T cell repertoires in COVID-19. This table comes from immunoSEQ multiplex PCR, and its TCRdb copy is limited to in-frame clones, with some not included. The sample has tens of thousands of clones; roughly 86% are singletons. The sequencing sample was made of peripheral blood. The receptor source for this set is a human donor in a cohort sampled during active COVID-19.

The chain has TRBV7-6 and TRBJ2-3; 10 positions agree with TRBD2. The CDR3 sequence is 15 residues long. The germline V gene encodes CDR1 SGHVS and CDR2 FNYEAQ. Germline trimming cut 2 bases from V and 8 bases from J; bases unmatched to any gene: 7. DNA of the CDR3: TGTGCCAGCAGCTTACTAGCGGGGGACCCTAGTACGCAGTATTTT. It translates to CASSLLAGDPSTQYF.

This clone was picked up a small number of times. The chain links TRBV7-9 to TRBJ2-3; TRBD1 matches 8 bases. Germline CDR1 SEHNR, CDR2 FQNEAQ (reference sequence). Germline trimming cut 0 bases from V and 6 bases from J; bases unmatched to any gene: 14. CDR3 size: 18 residues. CDR3 sequence (DNA): TGTGCCAGCAGCTTAGCCGACTGGACAGGGAAGGTGCGGGATACGCAGTATTTT. Translation: CASSLADWTGKVRDTQYF.

V usage is TRBV19 and J usage is TRBJ2-1, with 10 positions matching TRBD1. With 0 bases clipped from V and 7 bases from J, the junction kept 18 bases outside the gene matches. Germline lookup yields CDR1 LNHDA and CDR2 SQIVND (reference sequence). The CDR3 loop spans 20 amino acids. The DNA of the CDR3 is TGTGCCAGTAGTATAGATCAGGGGGGACAGGGGCTCGCCTATGTGAATGAGCAGTTCTTC. Translation gives CASSIDQGGQGLAYVNEQFF.

The V and J genes are TRBV28 and TRBJ1-2; 9 bases fit TRBD1. CDR1 and CDR2 (germline): MDHEN, SYDVKM. CDR3 length: 13 amino acids. J gave up 8 bases and V 6 bases, and 7 bases lay outside the gene matches. The chain's CDR3 is CASRLQGALGYTF. DNA of the CDR3: TGTGCCAGCAGGCTACAGGGGGCGCTCGGCTACACCTTC.

This clone has only one observation. This chain links TRBV7-8 with TRBJ1-6, with D possibly matching TRBD1 (6 bases). Germline assignment: CDR1 SGHVS and CDR2 FQNEAQ. V lost 3 bases to trimming and J lost 6 bases, with 9 bases between them. The CDR3 consists of 14 residues. The CDR3 loop is CASSFGQTNSPLHF. CDR3 bases: TGTGCCAGCAGCTTCGGACAGACTAATTCACCCCTCCACTTT.

This rearrangement joins TRBV5-1 to TRBJ1-1, with D maybe TRBD1 (5 bases). Trimming stripped 4 bases from V and 7 bases from J, with 17 bases between. The CDR3 sequence is 14 residues long. Germline CDR1 is SGHRS and CDR2 is YFSETQ. CDR3 nucleotides: TGCGCCAGCAGCCGGGGGGGTGCTCGTGGTGAAGCTTTCTTT. Translating it yields CASSRGGARGEAFF. The variable domain in full, with the rest retrieved from reference TRBV5-1 and TRBJ1-1, is KAGVTQTPRYLIKTRGQQVTLSCSPISGHRSVSWYQQTPGQGLQFLFEYFSETQRNKGNFPGRFSGRQFSNSRSEMNVSTLELGDSALYLCASSRGGARGEAFFGQGTRLTVV.

This clone is deemed medium-sized (0.01 to 0.1%). V usage is TRBV6-4 and J usage is TRBJ2-2, with D tentatively TRBD2 (5 bases). This CDR3 spans 13 amino acids. V lost 4 bases, J lost 2 bases, and 5 bases lay in between. Germline values: CDR1 MRHNA, CDR2 SNTAGT. CDR3: CASSGTNTGELFF. The DNA for the CDR3 is TGTGCCAGCAGTGGGACTAACACCGGGGAGCTGTTTTTT.

DNA of the CDR3: TGTGCCAGCAGTCGCGGGACTAGCGGGTACAATGAGCAGTTCTTC. It is translated as CASSRGTSGYNEQFF. The J gene is TRBJ2-1, the V gene TRBV27; 12 positions agree with TRBD2. This CDR3 comprises 15 residues. V lost 5 bases to trimming and J lost 4 bases; unmatched junction nucleotides: 3. CDR1 and CDR2 from the germline V gene are MNHEY and SMNVEV (reference sequence).

The CDR3 nucleotides read TGTGCCAGCTCACAAAACCAGGGGTCGAGCTCTGGGGCCAACGTCCTGACTTTC. Translating gives CASSQNQGSSSGANVLTF. V usage is TRBV18 and J usage is TRBJ2-6; a weak D match, TRBD1 (6 bases). The V end was cut by 4 bases, the J end by 0 bases, with 16 bases between. This CDR3 has 18 amino acids. CDR1 and CDR2 (germline): KGHSH, LQKENI. The full variable domain, in which reference TRBV18 and TRBJ2-6 provide the parts outside the CDR3, is NAGVMQNPRHLVRRRGQEARLRCSPMKGHSHVYWYRQLPEEGLKFMVYLQKENIIDESGMPKERFSAEFPKEGPSILRIQQVVRGDSAAYFCASSQNQGSSSGANVLTFGAGSRLTVL.

The chain is built from TRBV4-1 and TRBJ2-7; 10 positions agree with TRBD2. The CDR3 sequence is 17 residues long. The germline CDR1 and CDR2 sequences are MGHRA and YSYEKL. The junction had 12 bases not matched to a gene; V was cut back by 0 bases and J by 7 bases. CDR3 nucleotide sequence: TGCGCCAGCAGCCAAGATCTCACTAGCGGGGCCCTGGGGGAGCAGTACTTC. Amino acid sequence: CASSQDLTSGALGEQYF.

This chain uses TRBV5-5 with TRBJ2-7; 9 nucleotides line up with TRBD1. Looked up from germline, CDR1 is SGHKS and CDR2 is YYEKEE (reference sequence). V was pared by 4 bases and J by 1 base, with 9 bases of the junction left unmatched. The CDR3 consists of 16 residues. The CDR3: CASSPRGDRESYEQYF. CDR3 bases: TGTGCCAGCAGCCCACGAGGGGACAGGGAATCCTACGAGCAGTACTTC.

The chain combines TRBV7-2 with TRBJ2-7; D might be TRBD1 (6 bases). V was cut by 5 bases and J by 5 bases, with 16 bases left in between. The germline gives CDR1 SGHTA, CDR2 FQGNSA. The CDR3 extends over 14 amino acids. CDR3 bases: TGTGCCAGCAGCCCCGGACAGCCCCGGGACGAGCAGTACTTC. Its translation is CASSPGQPRDEQYF. Supplemented by reference TRBV7-2 and TRBJ2-7, the full variable domain reads GAGVSQSPSNKVTEKGKDVELRCDPISGHTALYWYRQSLGQGLEFLIYFQGNSAPDKSGLPSDRFSAERTGGSVSTLTIQRTQQEDSAVYLCASSPGQPRDEQYFGPGTRLTVT.

This clone was seen a single time. J is TRBJ1-5 and V is TRBV11-3; a weak D match, TRBD1 (6 bases). Germline CDR1 reads SGHNT; CDR2 reads YENEEA. V dropped 3 bases and J dropped 0 bases, with 18 bases sitting between them. The CDR3 is made up of 18 amino acids. The CDR3, as DNA: TGTGCCAGCAGCTTTATAAACCGGGACATGTATAGCAATCAGCCCCAGCATTTT. Amino acids: CASSFINRDMYSNQPQHF.

This chain connects TRBV6-5 to TRBJ2-2, with a possible D match to TRBD1 (6 bases). This CDR3 is built from 16 residues. Trimming shortened V by 4 bases and J by 2 bases, and 14 bases separated the two germline ends. The germline V gene has CDR1 MNHEY and CDR2 SVGAGI. In DNA, the CDR3 is TGTGCCAGCAGTTCCCCCCCGGGACACAACACCGGGGAGCTGTTTTTT. Its translation is CASSSPPGHNTGELFF.

The V gene is TRBV14, the J gene TRBJ1-2; D unclear. V was pared by 1 base and J by 7 bases, with 19 bases between. The CDR3 is 16 residues long. Germline CDR1 SGHDN, CDR2 FVKESK. CDR3 sequence: CASSQGYFGGVLGYTF. CDR3 nucleotides: TGTGCCAGCAGCCAAGGATACTTTGGCGGGGTCCTTGGCTACACCTTC.